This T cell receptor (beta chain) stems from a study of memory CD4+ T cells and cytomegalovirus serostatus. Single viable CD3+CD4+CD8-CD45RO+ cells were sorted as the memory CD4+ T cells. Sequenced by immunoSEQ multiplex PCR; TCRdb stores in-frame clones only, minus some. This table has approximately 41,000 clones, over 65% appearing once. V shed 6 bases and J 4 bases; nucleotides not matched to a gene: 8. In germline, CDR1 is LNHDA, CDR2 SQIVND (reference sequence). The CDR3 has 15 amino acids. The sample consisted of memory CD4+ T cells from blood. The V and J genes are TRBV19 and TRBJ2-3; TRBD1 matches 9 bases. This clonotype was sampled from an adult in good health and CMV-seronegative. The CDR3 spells CASSTTGGRADTQYF. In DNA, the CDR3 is TGTGCCAGTAGCACAACAGGGGGCAGGGCAGATACGCAGTATTTT.